This T cell receptor beta chain came from a study of T-cell reconstitution after alpha-beta-depleted transplantation in children. V dropped 6 bases and J dropped 4; count of bases not matched to a gene: 7. Germline assignment: CDR1 DFQATT and CDR2 SNEGSKA (reference sequence). CDR3 size: 13 residues. A TCRbeta library incorporating unique molecular identifiers was prepared. MiXCR was run by TCRdb on the PCR reads, yielding one entry per CDR3 protein. Seen here are 450,000 to 600,000 distinct CDR3 sequences, less than 35% observed once, and the top ten hold around 2.4%. Sequencing used PBMCs from the stem cell graft donor, obtained from the stem cell graft. The chain combines TRBV20-1 with TRBJ2-5, with 8 positions matching TRBD2. The sequence came from a human donor who donated a stem cell graft to a child with aplastic anemia. The CDR3 DNA reads as TGCAGTGCCCCCCCGGGGGGGAGAGAGACCCAGTACTTC. Protein sequence: CSAPPGGRETQYF.